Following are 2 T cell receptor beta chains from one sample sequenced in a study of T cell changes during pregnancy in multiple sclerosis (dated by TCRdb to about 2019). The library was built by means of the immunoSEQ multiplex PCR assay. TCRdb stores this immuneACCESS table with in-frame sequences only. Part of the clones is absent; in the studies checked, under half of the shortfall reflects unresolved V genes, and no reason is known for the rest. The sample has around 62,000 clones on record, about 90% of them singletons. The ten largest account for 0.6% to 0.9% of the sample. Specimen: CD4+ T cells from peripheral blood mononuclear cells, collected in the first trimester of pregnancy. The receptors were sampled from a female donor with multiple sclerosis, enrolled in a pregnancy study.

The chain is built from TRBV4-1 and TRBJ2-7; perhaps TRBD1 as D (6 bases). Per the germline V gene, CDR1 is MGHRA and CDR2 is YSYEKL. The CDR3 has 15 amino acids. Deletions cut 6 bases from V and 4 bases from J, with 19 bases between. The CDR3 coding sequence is TGCGCCAGCAGTGATCGGCGTAGGGGGAAGTACGAGCAGTACTTC. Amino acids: CASSDRRRGKYEQYF.

In DNA, the CDR3 is TGTGCCAGCAGCTTAGCAGGGGCTTACTTATATGGCTACACCTTC. Translated: CASSLAGAYLYGYTF. The rearrangement uses TRBV7-9 and TRBJ1-2, with a weak D call TRBD1 (5 bases). The CDR3 consists of 15 residues. The germline gives CDR1 SEHNR, CDR2 FQNEAQ (reference sequence). The V end was cut by 0 bases, the J end by 5 bases, with 13 bases between.